This T cell receptor (beta chain) appears in the sequencing data of a study of blood T cell repertoires in COVID-19. The V gene end was trimmed by 0 bases and the J gene end by 6 bases; junction bases not matched to a gene: 9. This CDR3 contains 16 residues. Germline CDR1 reads SGHRS; CDR2 reads YFSETQ. Profiling relied on immunoSEQ multiplex PCR, and the TCRdb table lists in-frame clones only, not all of them. Here the sample spans 85,000 to 90,000 clones, roughly nine tenths being singletons. The sequence came from a woman aged 80 or over with active COVID-19. The chain has TRBV5-1 and TRBJ2-7; TRBD1 agrees at 10 bases. Input material: peripheral blood. In nucleotides, the CDR3 is TGCGCCAGCAGCTTGGGATCGGGACAGGGGTCTGGCGAGCAGTACTTC. This translates into CASSLGSGQGSGEQYF.